The present TCR beta chain was sequenced within a study of blood T cells in healthy people across ages. This clonotype was seen a single time. With a J-beta primer mix and a sample-barcoded 5' primer, a second PCR ran about 6 to 11 cycles. TCRdb re-called the 5' RACE reads through MiXCR, storing one row per CDR3 protein. This table holds about 1.7 million distinct CDR3 sequences, approximately 30% found once. The CDR3 totals 15 residues. Trimming stripped 7 bases from V and 0 bases from J, with 14 bases between. Each donor's blood draw was 8.5 to 10 milliliters of peripheral blood. Sequenced input: blood. The chain joins TRBV12-3 or TRBV12-4 to TRBJ2-3; the D gene could be TRBD1 or TRBD2 (5 bases each). The sequence came from a woman aged 25 to 39 in good health. The CDR3 bases are TGTGCCAGCACCTGGGGGATCGTGAGCACAGATACGCAGTATTTT. Protein sequence: CASTWGIVSTDTQYF.